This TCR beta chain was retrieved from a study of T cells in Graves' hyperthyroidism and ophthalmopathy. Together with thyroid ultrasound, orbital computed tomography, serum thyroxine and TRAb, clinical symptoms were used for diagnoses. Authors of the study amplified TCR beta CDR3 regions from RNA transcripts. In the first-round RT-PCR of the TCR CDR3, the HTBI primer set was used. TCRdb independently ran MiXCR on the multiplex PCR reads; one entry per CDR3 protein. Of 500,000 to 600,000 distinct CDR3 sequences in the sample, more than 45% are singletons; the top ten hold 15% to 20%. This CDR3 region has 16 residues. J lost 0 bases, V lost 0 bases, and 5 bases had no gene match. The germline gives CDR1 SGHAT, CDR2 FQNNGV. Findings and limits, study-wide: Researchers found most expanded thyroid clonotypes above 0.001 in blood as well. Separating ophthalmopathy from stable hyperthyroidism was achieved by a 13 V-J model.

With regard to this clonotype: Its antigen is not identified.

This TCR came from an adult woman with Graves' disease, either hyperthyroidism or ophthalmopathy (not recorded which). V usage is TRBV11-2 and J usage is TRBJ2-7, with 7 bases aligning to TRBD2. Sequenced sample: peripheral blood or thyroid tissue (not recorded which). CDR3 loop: CASSLEPSGSSYEQYF. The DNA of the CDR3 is TGTGCCAGCAGCTTAGAACCTAGCGGAAGCTCCTACGAGCAGTACTTC.